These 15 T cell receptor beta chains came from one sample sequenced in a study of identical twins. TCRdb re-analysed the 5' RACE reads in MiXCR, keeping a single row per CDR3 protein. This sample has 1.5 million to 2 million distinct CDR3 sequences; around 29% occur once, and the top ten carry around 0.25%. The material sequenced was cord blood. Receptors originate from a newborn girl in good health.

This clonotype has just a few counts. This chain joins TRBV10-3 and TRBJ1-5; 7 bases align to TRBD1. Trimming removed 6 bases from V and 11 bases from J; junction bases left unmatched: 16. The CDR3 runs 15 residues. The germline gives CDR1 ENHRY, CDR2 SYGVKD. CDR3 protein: CAISSTGAAGMTQHF. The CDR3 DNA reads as TGTGCCATCAGCAGTACAGGGGCCGCCGGTATGACCCAGCATTTT.

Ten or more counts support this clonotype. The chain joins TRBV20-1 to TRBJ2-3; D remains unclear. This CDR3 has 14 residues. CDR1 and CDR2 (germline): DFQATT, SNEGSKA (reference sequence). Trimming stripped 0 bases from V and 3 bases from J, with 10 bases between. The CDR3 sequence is CSARDPRRTDTQYF. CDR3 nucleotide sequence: TGCAGTGCTAGAGACCCCAGACGGACAGATACGCAGTATTTT.

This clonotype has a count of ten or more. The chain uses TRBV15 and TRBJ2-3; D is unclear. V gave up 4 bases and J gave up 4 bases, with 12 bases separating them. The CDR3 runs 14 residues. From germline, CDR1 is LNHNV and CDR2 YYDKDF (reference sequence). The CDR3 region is CATSTLGSADTQYF. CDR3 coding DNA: TGTGCCACCAGCACCCTAGGCTCCGCAGATACGCAGTATTTT.

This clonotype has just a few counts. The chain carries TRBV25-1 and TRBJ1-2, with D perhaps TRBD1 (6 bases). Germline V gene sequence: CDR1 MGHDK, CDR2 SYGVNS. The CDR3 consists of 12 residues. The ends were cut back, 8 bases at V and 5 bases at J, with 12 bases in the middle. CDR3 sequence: CASQQGGYGYTF. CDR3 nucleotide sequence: TGTGCCAGCCAACAGGGAGGGTATGGCTACACCTTC.

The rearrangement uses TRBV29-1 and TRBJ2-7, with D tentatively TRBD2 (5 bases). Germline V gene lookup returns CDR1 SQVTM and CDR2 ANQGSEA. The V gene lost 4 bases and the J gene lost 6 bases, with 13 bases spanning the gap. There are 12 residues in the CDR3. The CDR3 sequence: CSVVTGMGEQYF. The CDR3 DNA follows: TGCAGCGTTGTAACGGGGATGGGCGAGCAGTACTTC.

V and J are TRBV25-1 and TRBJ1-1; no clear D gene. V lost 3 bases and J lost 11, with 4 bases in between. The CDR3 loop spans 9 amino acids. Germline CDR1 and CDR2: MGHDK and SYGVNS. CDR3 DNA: TGTGCCAGCAGTGAGAAGGCTTTCTTT. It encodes CASSEKAFF.

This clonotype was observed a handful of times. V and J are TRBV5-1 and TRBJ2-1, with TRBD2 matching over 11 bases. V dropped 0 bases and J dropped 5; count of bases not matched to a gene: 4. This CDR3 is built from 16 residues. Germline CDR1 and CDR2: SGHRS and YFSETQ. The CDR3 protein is CASSLELAGVNNEQFF. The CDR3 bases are TGCGCCAGCAGCTTGGAACTAGCGGGGGTTAACAATGAGCAGTTCTTC.

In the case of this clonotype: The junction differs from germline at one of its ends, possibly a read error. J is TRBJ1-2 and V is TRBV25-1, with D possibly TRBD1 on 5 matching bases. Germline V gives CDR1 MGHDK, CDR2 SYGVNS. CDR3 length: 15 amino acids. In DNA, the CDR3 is TGTGCCGGCAGTCCCCTGGATCTGGGGGACCATGGCTACACCTTC. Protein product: CAGSPLDLGDHGYTF.

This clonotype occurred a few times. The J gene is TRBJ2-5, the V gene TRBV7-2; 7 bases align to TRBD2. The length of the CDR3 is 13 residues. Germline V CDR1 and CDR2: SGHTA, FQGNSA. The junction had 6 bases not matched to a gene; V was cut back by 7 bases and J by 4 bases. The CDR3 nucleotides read TGTGCCAGCACCCTTGGGGGGGTAGAGACCCAGTACTTC. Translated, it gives CASTLGGVETQYF.

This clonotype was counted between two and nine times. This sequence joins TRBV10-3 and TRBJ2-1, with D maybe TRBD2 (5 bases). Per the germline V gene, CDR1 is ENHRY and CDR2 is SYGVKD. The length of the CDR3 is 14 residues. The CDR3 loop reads CATTTDNVHNEQFF. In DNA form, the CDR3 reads TGTGCGACGACTACGGATAATGTCCACAATGAGCAGTTCTTC.

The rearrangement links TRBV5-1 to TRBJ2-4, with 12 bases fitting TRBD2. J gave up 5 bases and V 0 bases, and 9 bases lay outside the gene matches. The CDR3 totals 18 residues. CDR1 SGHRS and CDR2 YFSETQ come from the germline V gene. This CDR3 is CASSLGLTSGSSQNIQYF. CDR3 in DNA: TGCGCCAGCAGCTTGGGGCTGACTAGCGGGAGTTCCCAAAACATTCAGTACTTC.

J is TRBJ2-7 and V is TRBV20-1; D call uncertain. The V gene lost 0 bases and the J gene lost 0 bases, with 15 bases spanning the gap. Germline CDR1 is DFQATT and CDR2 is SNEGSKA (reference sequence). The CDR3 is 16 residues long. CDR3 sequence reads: CSARDPGLISSYEQYF. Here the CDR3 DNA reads TGCAGTGCTAGAGATCCTGGGCTTATAAGCTCCTACGAGCAGTACTTC.

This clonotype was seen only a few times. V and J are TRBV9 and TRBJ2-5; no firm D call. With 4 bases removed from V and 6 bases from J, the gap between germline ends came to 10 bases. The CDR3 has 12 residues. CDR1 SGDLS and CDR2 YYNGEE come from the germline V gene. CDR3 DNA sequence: TGTGCCAGCAGCCCGGCCGTCCAGACCCAGTACTTC. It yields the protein CASSPAVQTQYF. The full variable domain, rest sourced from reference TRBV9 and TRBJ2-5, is DSGVTQTPKHLITATGQRVTLRCSPRSGDLSVYWYQQSLDQGLQFLIQYYNGEERAKGNILERFSAQQFPDLHSELNLSSLELGDSALYFCASSPAVQTQYFGPGTRLLVL.

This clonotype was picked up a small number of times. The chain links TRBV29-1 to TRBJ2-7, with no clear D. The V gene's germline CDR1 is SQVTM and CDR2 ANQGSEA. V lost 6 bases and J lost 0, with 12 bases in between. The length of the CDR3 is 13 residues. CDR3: CSVGSKLSYEQYF. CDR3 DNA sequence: TGCAGCGTGGGGTCCAAGCTCTCCTACGAGCAGTACTTC.

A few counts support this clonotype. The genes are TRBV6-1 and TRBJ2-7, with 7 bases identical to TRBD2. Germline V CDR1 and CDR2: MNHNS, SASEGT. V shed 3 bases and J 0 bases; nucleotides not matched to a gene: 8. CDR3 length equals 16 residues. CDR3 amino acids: CASSEVAGSGSYEQYF. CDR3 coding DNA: TGTGCCAGCAGTGAGGTAGCGGGCTCCGGCTCCTACGAGCAGTACTTC.